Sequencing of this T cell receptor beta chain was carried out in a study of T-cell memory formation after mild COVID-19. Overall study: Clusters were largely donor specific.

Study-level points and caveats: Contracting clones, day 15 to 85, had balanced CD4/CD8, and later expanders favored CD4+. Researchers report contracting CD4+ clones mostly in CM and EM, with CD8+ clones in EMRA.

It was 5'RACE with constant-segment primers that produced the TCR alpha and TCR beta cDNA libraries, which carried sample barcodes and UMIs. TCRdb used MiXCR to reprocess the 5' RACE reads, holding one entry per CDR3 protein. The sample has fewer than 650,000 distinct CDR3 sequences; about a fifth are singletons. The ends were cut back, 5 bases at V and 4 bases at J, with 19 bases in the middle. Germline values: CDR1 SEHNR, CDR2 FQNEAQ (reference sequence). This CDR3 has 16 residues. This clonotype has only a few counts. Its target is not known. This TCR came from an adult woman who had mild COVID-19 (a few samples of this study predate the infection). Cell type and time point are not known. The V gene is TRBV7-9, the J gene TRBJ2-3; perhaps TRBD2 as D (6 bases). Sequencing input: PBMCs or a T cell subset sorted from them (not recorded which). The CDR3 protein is CASSLPDGGSPDTQYF. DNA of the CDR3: TGTGCCAGCAGCCTCCCCGACGGGGGTAGCCCAGATACGCAGTATTTT.